These 14 T cell receptor beta chains originate from one sample sequenced in a study of blood T cells in healthy people across ages. Sample-barcoded 5' priming and a J-beta primer mix drove a second PCR of roughly 6 to 12 cycles. A single record per CDR3 protein comes from TCRdb applying MiXCR to the 5' RACE reads. The sample lists roughly 800,000 distinct CDR3 sequences; roughly 25% were seen once. This same sample was also part of a study on T cells of mothers and their children.

The sample was blood. These receptors were obtained from a boy aged 5-17 years in good health.

This clonotype was observed many times. The V and J genes are TRBV7-2 and TRBJ2-1; tentatively, D is TRBD1 (5 bases). Germline loops: CDR1 SGHTA, CDR2 FQGNSA. The CDR3 is made up of 15 amino acids. V lost 5 bases, J lost 0 bases, and 11 bases lay in between. The DNA of the CDR3 is TGTGCCAGCAGCACAAGACAGAACTCCTACAATGAGCAGTTCTTC. The encoded protein is CASSTRQNSYNEQFF.

This clonotype was counted a few times. The genes are TRBV11-2 and TRBJ1-2; D is undetermined. Germline loops: CDR1 SGHAT, CDR2 FQNNGV. V was shortened by 6 bases and J by 8 bases, with 16 bases between the two germline ends. The CDR3 sequence is 13 residues long. The chain's CDR3 is CASSPIRGTGYTF. In nucleotides, the CDR3 is TGTGCCAGCAGTCCTATACGGGGAACCGGCTACACCTTC.

Only a few counts were recorded for this clonotype. This chain joins TRBV6-2 or TRBV6-3 and TRBJ2-1; 9 bases line up with TRBD1. This CDR3 is built from 19 residues. Germline V gene lookup returns CDR1 MNHEY and CDR2 SVGEGT. Unmatched junction bases numbered 29, after V lost 10 bases and J lost 10 bases. As DNA, the CDR3 is TGTGCCACCTGGGCTTCGCCGTTAAGGGGAACTGGACAGGGGCTAGAGCAGTTCTTC. Its translation: CATWASPLRGTGQGLEQFF.

The V and J genes are TRBV4-3 and TRBJ2-5; D uncertain. V was clipped by 4 bases and J by 5 bases, with 11 bases between them. Germline CDR1 and CDR2: LGHNA and YSLEER. The CDR3 runs to 13 residues. This CDR3 reads CASSLKTGETQYF. Written as DNA, the CDR3 is TGCGCCAGCAGCCTCAAAACCGGGGAGACCCAGTACTTC.

This clonotype has only a few counts. The chain's CDR3 is CASSHDITLKRAGPRFF. CDR3 coding DNA: TGTGCCAGCAGCCACGATATAACCCTGAAACGAGCGGGGCCGAGGTTCTTC. The chain links TRBV14 to TRBJ2-1; TRBD2 agrees at 7 bases. V shed 3 bases and J 15 bases; nucleotides not matched to a gene: 23. Germline CDR1 is SGHDN and CDR2 is FVKESK. The CDR3 length is 17 residues.

This clonotype was seen a few times. The V and J genes are TRBV28 and TRBJ2-1, with a possible D match to TRBD2 (6 bases). Germline-derived CDR1 and CDR2 are MDHEN and SYDVKM. Trimming pared 3 bases from V and 0 bases from J, leaving 15 bases between. The CDR3 is 17 amino acids. The CDR3, as DNA: TGTGCCAGCAGTTTTTCGGAACTGGGAGGCTCCTACAATGAGCAGTTCTTC. Encoded protein: CASSFSELGGSYNEQFF. The variable domain in full, completed from reference TRBV28 and TRBJ2-1, reads DVKVTQSSRYLVKRTGEKVFLECVQDMDHENMFWYRQDPGLGLRLIYFSYDVKMKEKGDIPEGYSVSREKKERFSLILESASTNQTSMYLCASSFSELGGSYNEQFFGPGTRLTVL.

This clonotype showed up just a few times. The chain joins TRBV20-1 to TRBJ2-5, with 8 bases fitting TRBD2. The germline CDR1 and CDR2 sequences are DFQATT and SNEGSKA (reference sequence). The CDR3 spans 15 residues. V dropped 2 bases and J dropped 2; count of bases not matched to a gene: 7. CDR3 coding DNA: TGCAGTGCTAGAACTCTAGCGGGCGTGCAAGAGACCCAGTACTTC. Translated: CSARTLAGVQETQYF.

The table lists this clonotype with many counts. This chain uses TRBV7-9 with TRBJ1-2; D gene uncertain. The CDR3 extends over 12 amino acids. V lost 0 bases, J lost 1 base, and 0 bases lay in between. Looked up from germline, CDR1 is SEHNR and CDR2 is FQNEAQ (reference sequence). The CDR3 sequence: CASSLANYGYTF. DNA for the CDR3: TGTGCCAGCAGCTTAGCTAACTATGGCTACACCTTC. Based on the CDR3 plus reference TRBV7-9 and TRBJ1-2, the full variable domain is DTGVSQNPRHKITKRGQNVTFRCDPISEHNRLYWYRQTLGQGPEFLTYFQNEAQLEKSRLLSDRFSAERPKGSFSTLEIQRTEQGDSAMYLCASSLANYGYTFGSGTRLTVV.

This sequence joins TRBV25-1 and TRBJ1-1; weak D call: TRBD1 (5 bases). The CDR3 has 14 residues. The V gene lost 1 base and the J gene lost 4 bases, with 10 bases spanning the gap. Germline V lookup: CDR1 MGHDK, CDR2 SYGVNS. CDR3 amino acids: CASSESGQGTEAFF. CDR3 DNA: TGTGCCAGCAGTGAATCGGGGCAGGGCACTGAAGCTTTCTTT.

This clonotype was observed a few times. J is TRBJ2-7 and V is TRBV12-3 or TRBV12-4; D unresolved. CDR3 length: 14 residues. Trimming pared 3 bases from V and 3 bases from J, leaving 12 bases between. CDR3 bases: TGTGCCAGCAGTTTTAGGCCGGGCGACTACGAGCAGTACTTC. Translation: CASSFRPGDYEQYF.

As regards this clonotype: At one boundary the junction diverges from the germline segment, which might be a read error. The V call is TRBV7-2, the J call TRBJ2-7; D call uncertain. Germline CDR1 SGHTA, CDR2 FQGNSA. The CDR3 has 13 residues. The CDR3 DNA is TGTGCCAGCAGCTTATTCCCGGGCAGCGAGCAGTACTTT. Its translation is CASSLFPGSEQYF.

This clonotype was seen at least ten times. V gene TRBV25-1 combines with J gene TRBJ1-5; D gene unclear. V lost 4 bases and J 0 bases, leaving 10 bases between the germline ends. The CDR3 sequence is 15 residues long. Looked up from germline, CDR1 is MGHDK and CDR2 is SYGVNS. The CDR3 DNA is TGTGCCAGCAGTGTATTGGTTCTTAGCAATCAGCCCCAGCATTTT. Its translation is CASSVLVLSNQPQHF.

This clonotype was detected many times. The CDR3 spells CASSLTSGGHNEQFF. The DNA for the CDR3 is TGCGCCAGCAGCTTGACTAGCGGGGGACACAATGAGCAGTTCTTC. The chain uses TRBV5-1 and TRBJ2-1; 11 bases align to TRBD2. Unmatched junction bases numbered 2, after V lost 1 base and J lost 5 bases. The CDR3 extends over 15 amino acids. Germline values: CDR1 SGHRS, CDR2 YFSETQ.

CDR3 DNA: TGTGCCAGCAGCCACATACCGGGGGAGTGGGAGACCCAGTACTTC. Its protein is CASSHIPGEWETQYF. The V gene is TRBV14, the J gene TRBJ2-5, with D possibly matching TRBD2 (6 bases). The germline V and J ends were trimmed by 3 bases and 5 bases, with 16 bases remaining between them. Germline CDR1 SGHDN, CDR2 FVKESK. The CDR3 is made up of 15 amino acids. The variable domain in full, with the rest retrieved from reference TRBV14 and TRBJ2-5, is EAGVTQFPSHSVIEKGQTVTLRCDPISGHDNLYWYRRVMGKEIKFLLHFVKESKQDESGMPNNRFLAERTGGTYSTLKVQPAELEDSGVYFCASSHIPGEWETQYFGPGTRLLVL.